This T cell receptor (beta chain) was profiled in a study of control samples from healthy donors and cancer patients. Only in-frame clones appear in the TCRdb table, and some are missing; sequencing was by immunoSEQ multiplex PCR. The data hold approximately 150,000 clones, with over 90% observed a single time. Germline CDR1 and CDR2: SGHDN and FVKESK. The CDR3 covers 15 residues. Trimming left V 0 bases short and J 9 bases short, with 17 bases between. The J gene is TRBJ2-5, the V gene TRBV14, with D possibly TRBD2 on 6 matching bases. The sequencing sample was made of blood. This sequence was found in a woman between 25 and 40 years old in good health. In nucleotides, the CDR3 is TGTGCCAGCAGCCAAGATGCGGGACCGCGAGGGGCCCAGTACTTC. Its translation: CASSQDAGPRGAQYF.